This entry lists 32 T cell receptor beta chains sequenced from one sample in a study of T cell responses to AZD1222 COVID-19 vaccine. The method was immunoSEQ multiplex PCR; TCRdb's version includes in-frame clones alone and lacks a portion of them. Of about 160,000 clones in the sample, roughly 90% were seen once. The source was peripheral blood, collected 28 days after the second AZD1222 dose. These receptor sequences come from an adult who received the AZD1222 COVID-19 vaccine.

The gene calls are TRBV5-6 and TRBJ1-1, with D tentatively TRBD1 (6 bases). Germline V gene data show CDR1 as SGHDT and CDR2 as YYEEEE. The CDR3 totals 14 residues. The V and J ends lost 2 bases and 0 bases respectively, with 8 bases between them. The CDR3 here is CASSFWGLNTEAFF. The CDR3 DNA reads TGTGCCAGCAGCTTCTGGGGGCTGAACACTGAAGCTTTCTTT.

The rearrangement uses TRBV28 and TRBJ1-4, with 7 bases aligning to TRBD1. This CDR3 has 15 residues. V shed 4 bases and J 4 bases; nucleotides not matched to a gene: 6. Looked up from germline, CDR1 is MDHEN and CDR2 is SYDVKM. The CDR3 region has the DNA TGTGCCAGCAGTTCTGGGACAGCCGTTAATGAAAAACTGTTTTTT. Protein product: CASSSGTAVNEKLFF.

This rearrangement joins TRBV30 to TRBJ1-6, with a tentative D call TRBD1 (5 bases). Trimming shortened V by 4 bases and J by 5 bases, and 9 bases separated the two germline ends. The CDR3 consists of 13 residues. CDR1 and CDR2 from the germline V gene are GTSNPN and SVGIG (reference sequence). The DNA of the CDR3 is TGTGCCTGGACCCAGGGACATAATTCACCCCTCCACTTT. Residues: CAWTQGHNSPLHF.

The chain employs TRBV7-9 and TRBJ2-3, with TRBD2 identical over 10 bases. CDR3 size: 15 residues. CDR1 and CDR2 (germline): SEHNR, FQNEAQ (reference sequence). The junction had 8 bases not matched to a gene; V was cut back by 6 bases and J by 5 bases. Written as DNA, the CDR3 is TGTGCCAGCAGGTCAAGCGGGGGGGCCAAAGATACGCAGTATTTT. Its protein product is CASRSSGGAKDTQYF.

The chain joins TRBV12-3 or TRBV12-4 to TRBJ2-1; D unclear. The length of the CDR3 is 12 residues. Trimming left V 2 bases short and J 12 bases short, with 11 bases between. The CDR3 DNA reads TGTGCCAGCAGTTTAATTGGTTCTTTGCAGTTCTTC. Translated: CASSLIGSLQFF.

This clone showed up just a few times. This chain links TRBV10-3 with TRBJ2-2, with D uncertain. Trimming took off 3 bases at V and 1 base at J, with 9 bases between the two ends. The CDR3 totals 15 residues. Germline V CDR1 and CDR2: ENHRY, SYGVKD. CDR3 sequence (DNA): TGTGCCATCAGTGATACTCCCCAGAACACCGGGGAGCTGTTTTTT. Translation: CAISDTPQNTGELFF.

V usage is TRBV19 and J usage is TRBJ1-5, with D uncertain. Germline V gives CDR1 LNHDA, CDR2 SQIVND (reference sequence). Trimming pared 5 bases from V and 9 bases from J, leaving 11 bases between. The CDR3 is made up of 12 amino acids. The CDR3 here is CASSARGVPQHF. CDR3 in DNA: TGTGCCAGTAGTGCTCGCGGGGTGCCCCAGCATTTT.

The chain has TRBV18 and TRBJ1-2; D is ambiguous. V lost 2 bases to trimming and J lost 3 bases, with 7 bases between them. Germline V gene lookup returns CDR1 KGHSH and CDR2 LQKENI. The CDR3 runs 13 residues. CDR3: CASSPSEDYGYTF. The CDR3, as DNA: TGTGCCAGCTCACCATCGGAGGACTATGGCTACACCTTC.

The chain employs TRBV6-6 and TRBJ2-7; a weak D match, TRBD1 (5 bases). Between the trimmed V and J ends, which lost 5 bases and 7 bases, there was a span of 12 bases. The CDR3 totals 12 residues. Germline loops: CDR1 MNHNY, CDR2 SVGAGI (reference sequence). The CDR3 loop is CASSPSWTEQYF. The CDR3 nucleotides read TGTGCCAGCAGTCCAAGTTGGACAGAGCAGTACTTC.

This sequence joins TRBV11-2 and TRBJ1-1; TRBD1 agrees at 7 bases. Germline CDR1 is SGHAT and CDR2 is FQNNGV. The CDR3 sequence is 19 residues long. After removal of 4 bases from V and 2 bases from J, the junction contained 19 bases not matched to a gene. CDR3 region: CASSSRLRGQGFLNTEAFF. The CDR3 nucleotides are TGTGCCAGCAGCTCGCGCCTGAGGGGGCAGGGTTTTTTAAACACTGAAGCTTTCTTT.

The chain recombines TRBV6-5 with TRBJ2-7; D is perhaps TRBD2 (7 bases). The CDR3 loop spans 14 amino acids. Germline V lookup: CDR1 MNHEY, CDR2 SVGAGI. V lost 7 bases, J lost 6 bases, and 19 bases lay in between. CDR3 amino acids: CASNHQLGGREQYF. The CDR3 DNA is TGTGCCAGCAATCACCAACTCGGGGGGCGCGAGCAGTACTTC.

CDR3 DNA sequence: TGTGCCAGCAGTTACCCCACAAGGGGAGGACAGCCCCAGCATTTT. Amino acid sequence: CASSYPTRGGQPQHF. The chain combines TRBV6-2 or TRBV6-3 with TRBJ1-5; a possible D gene is TRBD1 (5 bases). V was trimmed by 2 bases and J by 7 bases, leaving 15 bases between them. Germline lookup yields CDR1 MNHEY and CDR2 SVGEGT. The CDR3 loop spans 15 amino acids.

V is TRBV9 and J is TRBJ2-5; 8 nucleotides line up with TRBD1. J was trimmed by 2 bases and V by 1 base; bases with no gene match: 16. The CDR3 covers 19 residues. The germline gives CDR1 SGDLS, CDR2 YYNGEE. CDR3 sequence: CASSVLFGVGDRTQETQYF. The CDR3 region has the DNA TGTGCCAGCAGCGTACTTTTCGGGGTCGGGGACAGGACTCAAGAGACCCAGTACTTC.

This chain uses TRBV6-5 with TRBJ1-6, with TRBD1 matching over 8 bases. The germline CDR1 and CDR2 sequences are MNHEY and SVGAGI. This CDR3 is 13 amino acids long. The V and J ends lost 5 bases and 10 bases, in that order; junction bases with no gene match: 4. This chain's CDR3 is CASSRTGQSPLHF. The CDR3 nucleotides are TGTGCCAGCAGTCGGACAGGGCAGTCACCCCTCCACTTT.

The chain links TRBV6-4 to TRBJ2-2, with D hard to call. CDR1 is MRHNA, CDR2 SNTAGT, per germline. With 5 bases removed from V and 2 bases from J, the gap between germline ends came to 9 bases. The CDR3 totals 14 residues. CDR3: CASSFEENTGELFF. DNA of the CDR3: TGTGCCAGCAGTTTCGAGGAAAACACCGGGGAGCTGTTTTTT.

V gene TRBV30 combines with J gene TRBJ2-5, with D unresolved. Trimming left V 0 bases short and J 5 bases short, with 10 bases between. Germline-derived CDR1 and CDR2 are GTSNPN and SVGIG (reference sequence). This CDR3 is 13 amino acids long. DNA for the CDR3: TGTGCCTGGAGTGTACAATTGGGGGAGACCCAGTACTTC. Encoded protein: CAWSVQLGETQYF. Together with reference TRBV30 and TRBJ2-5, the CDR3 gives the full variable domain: SQTIHQWPATLVQPVGSPLSLECTVEGTSNPNLYWYRQAAGRGLQLLFYSVGIGQISSEVPQNLSASRPQDRQFILSSKKLLLSDSGFYLCAWSVQLGETQYFGPGTRLLVL.

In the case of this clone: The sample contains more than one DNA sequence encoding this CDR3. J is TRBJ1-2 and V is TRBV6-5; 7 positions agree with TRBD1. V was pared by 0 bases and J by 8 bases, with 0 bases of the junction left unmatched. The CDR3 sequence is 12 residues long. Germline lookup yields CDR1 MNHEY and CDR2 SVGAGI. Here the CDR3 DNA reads TGTGCCAGCAGTTACTCAGGGGGCGGCTACACCTTC. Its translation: CASSYSGGGYTF.

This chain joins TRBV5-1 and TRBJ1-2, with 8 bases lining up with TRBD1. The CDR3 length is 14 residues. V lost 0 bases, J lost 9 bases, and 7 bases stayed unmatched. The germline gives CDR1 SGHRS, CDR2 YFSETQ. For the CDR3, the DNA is TGCGCCAGCAGCTTGGGGGACAGGAGCAGTAGCTACACCTTC. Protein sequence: CASSLGDRSSSYTF. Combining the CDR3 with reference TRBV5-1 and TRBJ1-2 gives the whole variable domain KAGVTQTPRYLIKTRGQQVTLSCSPISGHRSVSWYQQTPGQGLQFLFEYFSETQRNKGNFPGRFSGRQFSNSRSEMNVSTLELGDSALYLCASSLGDRSSSYTFGSGTRLTVV.

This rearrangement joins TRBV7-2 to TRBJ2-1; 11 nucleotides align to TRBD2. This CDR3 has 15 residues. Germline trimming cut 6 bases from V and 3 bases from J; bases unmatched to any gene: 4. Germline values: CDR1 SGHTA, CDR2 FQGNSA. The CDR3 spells CASRTSGAFYNEQFF. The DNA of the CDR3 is TGTGCCAGCAGGACTAGCGGGGCTTTCTACAATGAGCAGTTCTTC.

Here the CDR3 reads CSASGGQGATNEKLFF. The CDR3 bases are TGCAGTGCTAGTGGAGGACAGGGAGCAACTAATGAAAAACTGTTTTTT. This chain links TRBV20-1 with TRBJ1-4; 8 bases agree with TRBD1. With 3 bases clipped from V and 0 bases from J, the junction kept 6 bases outside the gene matches. This CDR3 has 16 residues. CDR1 and CDR2 from the germline V gene are DFQATT and SNEGSKA (reference sequence).

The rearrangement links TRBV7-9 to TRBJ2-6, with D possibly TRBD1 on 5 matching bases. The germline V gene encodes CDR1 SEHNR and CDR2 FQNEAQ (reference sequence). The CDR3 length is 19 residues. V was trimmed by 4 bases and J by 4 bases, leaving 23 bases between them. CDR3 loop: CASSSRDDKSRSGANVLTF. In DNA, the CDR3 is TGTGCCAGCAGCTCCAGGGATGACAAGTCCCGATCCGGGGCCAACGTCCTGACTTTC.

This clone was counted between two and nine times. CDR3 protein: CASSLAAPGGTEQYF. In DNA form, the CDR3 reads TGTGCCAGCAGCTTGGCCGCGCCGGGGGGTACCGAGCAGTACTTC. This chain links TRBV5-4 with TRBJ2-7; 7 nucleotides agree with TRBD2. Germline values: CDR1 SGHNT, CDR2 YYREEE (reference sequence). The CDR3 is 15 residues long. J was trimmed by 6 bases and V by 0 bases; bases with no gene match: 9.

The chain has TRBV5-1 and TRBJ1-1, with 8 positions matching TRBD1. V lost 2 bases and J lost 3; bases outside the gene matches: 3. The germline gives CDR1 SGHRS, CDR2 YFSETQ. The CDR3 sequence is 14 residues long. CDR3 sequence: CASSLTQGDTEAFF. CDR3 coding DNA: TGCGCCAGCAGCTTAACACAGGGGGACACTGAAGCTTTCTTT.

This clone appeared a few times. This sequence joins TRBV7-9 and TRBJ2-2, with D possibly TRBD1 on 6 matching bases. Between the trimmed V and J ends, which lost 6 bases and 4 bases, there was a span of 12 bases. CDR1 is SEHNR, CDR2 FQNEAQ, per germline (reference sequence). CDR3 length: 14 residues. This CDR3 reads CASRSTGPTGELFF. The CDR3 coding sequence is TGTGCCAGCAGATCCACAGGGCCCACCGGGGAGCTGTTTTTT. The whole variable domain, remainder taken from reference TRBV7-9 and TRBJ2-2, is DTGVSQNPRHKITKRGQNVTFRCDPISEHNRLYWYRQTLGQGPEFLTYFQNEAQLEKSRLLSDRFSAERPKGSFSTLEIQRTEQGDSAMYLCASRSTGPTGELFFGEGSRLTVL.

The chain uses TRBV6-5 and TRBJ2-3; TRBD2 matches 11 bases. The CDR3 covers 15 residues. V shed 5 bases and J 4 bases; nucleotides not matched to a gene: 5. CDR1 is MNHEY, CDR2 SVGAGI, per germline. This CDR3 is CASSLAGGRADTQYF. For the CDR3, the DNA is TGTGCCAGCAGTCTAGCGGGGGGAAGGGCAGATACGCAGTATTTT.

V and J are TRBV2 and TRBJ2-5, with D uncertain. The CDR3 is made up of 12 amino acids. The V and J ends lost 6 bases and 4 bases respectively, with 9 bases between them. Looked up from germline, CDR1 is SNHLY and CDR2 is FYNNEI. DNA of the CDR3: TGTGCCAGCAGGAAGTTGAGAGAGACCCAGTACTTC. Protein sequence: CASRKLRETQYF.

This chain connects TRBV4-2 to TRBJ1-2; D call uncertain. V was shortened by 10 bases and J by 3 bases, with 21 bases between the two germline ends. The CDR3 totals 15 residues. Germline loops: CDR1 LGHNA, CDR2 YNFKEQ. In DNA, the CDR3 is TGTGCCACAACAAATTTTCCCGGATCGCACTATGGCTACACCTTC. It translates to CATTNFPGSHYGYTF.

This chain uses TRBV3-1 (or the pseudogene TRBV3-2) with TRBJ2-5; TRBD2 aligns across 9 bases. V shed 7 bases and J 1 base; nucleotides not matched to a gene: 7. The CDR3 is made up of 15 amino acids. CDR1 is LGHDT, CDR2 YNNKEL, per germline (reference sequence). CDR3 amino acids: CASNKAGGIQETQYF. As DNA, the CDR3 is TGTGCCAGCAACAAAGCGGGGGGCATCCAAGAGACCCAGTACTTC.

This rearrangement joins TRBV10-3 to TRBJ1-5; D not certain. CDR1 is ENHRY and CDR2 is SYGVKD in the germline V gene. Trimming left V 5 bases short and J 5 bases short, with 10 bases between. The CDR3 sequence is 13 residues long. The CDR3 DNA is TGTGCCATCAGTTCGATTTTAGATCAGCCCCAGCATTTT. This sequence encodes CAISSILDQPQHF.

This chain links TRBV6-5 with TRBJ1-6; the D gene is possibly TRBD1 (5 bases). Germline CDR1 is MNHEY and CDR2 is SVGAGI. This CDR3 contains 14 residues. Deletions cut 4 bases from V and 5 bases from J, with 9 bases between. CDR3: CASSSGRHNSPLHF. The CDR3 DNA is TGTGCCAGCAGTTCGGGACGCCATAATTCACCCCTCCACTTT.

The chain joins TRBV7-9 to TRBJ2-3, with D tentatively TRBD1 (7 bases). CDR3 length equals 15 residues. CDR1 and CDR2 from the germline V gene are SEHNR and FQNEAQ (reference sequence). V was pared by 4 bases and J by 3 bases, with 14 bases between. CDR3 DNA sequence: TGTGCCAGCAGCTCCCAGGGGGGCCTTACAGATACGCAGTATTTT. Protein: CASSSQGGLTDTQYF. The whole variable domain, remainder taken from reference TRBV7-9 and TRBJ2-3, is DTGVSQNPRHKITKRGQNVTFRCDPISEHNRLYWYRQTLGQGPEFLTYFQNEAQLEKSRLLSDRFSAERPKGSFSTLEIQRTEQGDSAMYLCASSSQGGLTDTQYFGPGTRLTVL.

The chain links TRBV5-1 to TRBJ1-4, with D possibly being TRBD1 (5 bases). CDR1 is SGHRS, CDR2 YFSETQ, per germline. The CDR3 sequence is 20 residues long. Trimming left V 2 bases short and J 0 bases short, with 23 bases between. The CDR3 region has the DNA TGCGCCAGCAGCTTTTTACCCCCGGGGGTGGCTCCTTCAACTAATGAAAAACTGTTTTTT. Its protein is CASSFLPPGVAPSTNEKLFF. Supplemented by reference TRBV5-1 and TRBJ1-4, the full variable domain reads KAGVTQTPRYLIKTRGQQVTLSCSPISGHRSVSWYQQTPGQGLQFLFEYFSETQRNKGNFPGRFSGRQFSNSRSEMNVSTLELGDSALYLCASSFLPPGVAPSTNEKLFFGSGTQLSVL.